A selection of T cell receptor beta chains follows, all from one sample in a study of T cells in Graves' hyperthyroidism and ophthalmopathy. TCRdb re-analysed the multiplex PCR reads in MiXCR, keeping a single row per CDR3 protein. Among hundreds of thousands of distinct CDR3 sequences listed, around 20% were seen once. Sequencing was carried out using blood. The receptor source for this set is a man between 25 and 39 years old with Graves' ophthalmopathy. Both conserved end residues are part of each CDR3. D genes are given only for firm matches. A clone size is listed for some rows: how often the clone was seen (once, few, many), or a class if it is expanded.

v_call	d_call	clone_size	j_call	cdr3_nt	cdr3_aa
TRBV3-1	.	.	TRBJ1-4	TGTGCCAGCAGCCAAGATGGGGGTGAAAAACTGTTTTTT	CASSQDGGEKLFF
TRBV28	.	.	TRBJ1-2	TGTGCCAGCAGTGCCCTGACGGGGGCGAACTATGGCTACACCTTC	CASSALTGANYGYTF
TRBV11-2	TRBD1	few	TRBJ2-7	TGTGCCAGCAGCTCTGGACAGGTCGGGCAGTACTTC	CASSSGQVGQYF
TRBV6-2/TRBV6-3	TRBD1	many	TRBJ1-1	TGTGCCAGCACCTCAGGGGGGAACACTGAAGCTTTCTTT	CASTSGGNTEAFF
TRBV27	TRBD2	.	TRBJ2-7	TGTGCCAGCAGTTTCCAGGCGGGGGTCTACGAGCAGTACTTC	CASSFQAGVYEQYF
TRBV20-1	.	once	TRBJ2-4	TGCAGTGCTAGAGAGGTGGGCCTAGCCAAAAACATTCAGTACTTC	CSAREVGLAKNIQYF
TRBV28	.	few	TRBJ2-3	TGTGCCAGCAGTCCAAATGTCAGGCTGTGGGCAGATACGCAGTATTTT	CASSPNVRLWADTQYF
TRBV27	TRBD2	.	TRBJ2-1	TGTGCCAGCAGTTTCGTGAGGCTAGCGGGACCCTCAGGGCTCTACAATGAGCAGTTCTTC	CASSFVRLAGPSGLYNEQFF
TRBV28	TRBD1	many	TRBJ2-7	TGTGCCAGCAGTTCCTACCCCGGGACAGGGGTCCACGAGCAGTACTTC	CASSSYPGTGVHEQYF
TRBV6-5	TRBD2	.	TRBJ2-5	TGTACCAGCAGTTTGGGACCGGGACTAGCGGCACTAGAGACCCAGTACTTC	CTSSLGPGLAALETQYF
TRBV20-1	TRBD2	.	TRBJ2-1	TGCAGTGCCCTAACTAGCGGGAGGGTTCGCTCCTACAATGAGCAGTTCTTC	CSALTSGRVRSYNEQFF
TRBV20-1	.	.	TRBJ2-5	TGCAGTGCCCCAACCCACAGGAGACTTCAAGAGACCCAGTACTTC	CSAPTHRRLQETQYF
TRBV5-1	TRBD1	few	TRBJ2-2	TGCGCCAGCAGCCCCCCCGGGACAGGGATGAGCGGGGAGCTGGTTTTT	CASSPPGTGMSGELVF
TRBV29-1	.	.	TRBJ2-7	TGCAGCGTTGGGAGCTACGGGAGCTCCTACGAGCAGTACTTC	CSVGSYGSSYEQYF
TRBV20-1	TRBD1	many	TRBJ2-7	TGCAGTGCTAGGTCCCCGGACAGGGACTACGAGCAGTACTTC	CSARSPDRDYEQYF
TRBV5-6	.	few	TRBJ1-1	TGTGCCAGCAGCTTGTCGAGGTGGTTGGACACTGAAGCTTTCTTT	CASSLSRWLDTEAFF
TRBV6-2/TRBV6-3	.	few	TRBJ2-7	TGTGCCAGCAGTATCCAAACTTACGAGCAGTACTTC	CASSIQTYEQYF
TRBV10-3	TRBD2	.	TRBJ2-1	TGTGCCATCAGTGGTAGCGGGGGTTACAATGAGCAGTTCTTC	CAISGSGGYNEQFF
TRBV24-1	TRBD2	.	TRBJ2-5	TGTGCCACCAGCTTCCCGGGACTAGCGGGATGGATGGAGACCCAGTACTTC	CATSFPGLAGWMETQYF
TRBV29-1	.	.	TRBJ2-5	TGCAGCGTTGAGACCCAGTACTTC	CSVETQYF
TRBV6-5	TRBD1	.	TRBJ1-1	TGTGCCAGCAGTAACTCGGACAGGGTTGATAACACTGAAGCTTTCTTT	CASSNSDRVDNTEAFF
TRBV7-9	TRBD1	.	TRBJ1-5	TGTGCCAGCAGCTTAGGCTGGGGACAGGGGAACAATCAGCCCCAGCATTTT	CASSLGWGQGNNQPQHF
TRBV19	TRBD1	.	TRBJ1-2	TGTGCCACCGCGCCTCCGGGACAGGCGAAGAGCTACACCTTC	CATAPPGQAKSYTF
TRBV25-1	.	.	TRBJ2-7	TGTGCCAGCAGTGCCCGTATTGAGCAGTACTTC	CASSARIEQYF
TRBV9	TRBD1	few	TRBJ2-1	TGTGCCAGCAGCCTCACCGGGACAGGGGCCAATGAGCAGTTCTTC	CASSLTGTGANEQFF
TRBV29-1	TRBD2	.	TRBJ2-1	TGCAGCCTGAGTGGCGGGAGCTATGAGCAGTTCTTC	CSLSGGSYEQFF
TRBV12-3/TRBV12-4	.	many	TRBJ2-3	TGTGCCAGCAACAAGGACGGCACAGATACGCAGTATTTT	CASNKDGTDTQYF
TRBV27	.	.	TRBJ2-5	TGTGCCAGCAGCCTAGACAGAGGGCAGACCCAGTACTTC	CASSLDRGQTQYF
TRBV3-1	.	few	TRBJ1-6	TGTGCCAGCAGCCAAGGTTCGGCCCGAAGTTCACCCCTCCACTTT	CASSQGSARSSPLHF
TRBV24-1	.	.	TRBJ2-5	TGTGCCACCAGTGATTTTTTGGGGGGCCAAGAGACCCAGTACTTC	CATSDFLGGQETQYF
TRBV28	.	.	TRBJ1-2	TGTGCCAGCAGTCTCCAGGGGAACTATGGCTGCACCTTC	CASSLQGNYGCTF
TRBV5-1	.	many	TRBJ1-1	TGTGCCAGCAGTTTAGCGCGCGGGGGCACTGAAGCTTTCTTT	CASSLARGGTEAFF
TRBV2	.	.	TRBJ2-5	TGTGCCAGCGGCGGCTTGGAGGGTGAGACCCAGTACTTC	CASGGLEGETQYF
TRBV6-1	.	few	TRBJ1-1	TGTGCCAGCCTCGTGGGGGGATCGTCCACTGAAGCTTTCTTT	CASLVGGSSTEAFF
TRBV20-1	TRBD2	many	TRBJ2-2	TGCAGTGCTAGACGACGACTAGCGGGAGCCCCCGGGGAGCTGTTTTTT	CSARRRLAGAPGELFF